One sample yielded the 23 T cell receptor beta chains listed below, sequenced in a study of shared clonotypes between healthy human individuals. Profiled with immunoSEQ multiplex PCR; TCRdb holds only in-frame clones, not every one. The data show around 2,000,000 clones, with roughly 94% seen just once and around 1.1% held by the top ten. Naive CD8 cells, CD45RO-negative and positively selected for CCR7, excluded terminally differentiated effector memory CD45RA+ cells. Source material: naive CD8+ T cells sorted from blood. These receptor sequences come from a young man in good health.

The V gene is TRBV11-2, the J gene TRBJ2-1; 10 nucleotides agree with TRBD2. Germline V gene sequence: CDR1 SGHAT, CDR2 FQNNGV. With V trimmed by 3 bases and J by 8 bases, 7 bases remained unmatched. The CDR3 extends over 15 amino acids. CDR3 coding DNA: TGTGCCAGCAGCTTGAGGAGCGGGAGGGCCGATGAGCAGTTCTTC. It yields the protein CASSLRSGRADEQFF. Looking up the rest from reference TRBV11-2 and TRBJ2-1 gives the full variable domain: EAGVAQSPRYKIIEKRQSVAFWCNPISGHATLYWYQQILGQGPKLLIQFQNNGVVDDSQLPKDRFSAERLKGVDSTLKIQPAKLEDSAVYLCASSLRSGRADEQFFGPGTRLTVL.

V and J are TRBV28 and TRBJ1-1; D is undetermined. Trimming removed 6 bases at V and 5 bases at J, with 10 bases between. The length of the CDR3 is 12 residues. Looked up from germline, CDR1 is MDHEN and CDR2 is SYDVKM. The CDR3 loop reads CASRSPWTEAFF. CDR3 nucleotide sequence: TGTGCCAGCAGATCTCCTTGGACTGAAGCTTTCTTT.

The chain is built from TRBV6-6 and TRBJ1-1; 12 bases map to TRBD1. Germline V gene sequence: CDR1 MNHNY, CDR2 SVGAGI (reference sequence). Losses at the gene ends were 5 bases for V and 5 bases for J; bases not matched to a gene: 6. This CDR3 region has 15 residues. CDR3 DNA sequence: TGTGCCAGCAGTCTGGGACAGGGGGCGATTACTGAAGCTTTCTTT. It encodes CASSLGQGAITEAFF.

V and J are TRBV6-1 and TRBJ1-2; unclear D gene. Per germline, CDR1 MNHNS and CDR2 SASEGT. Trimming removed 11 bases at V and 8 bases at J, with 15 bases between. The CDR3 has 11 residues. Here the CDR3 reads CASLRAWGYTF. The CDR3 nucleotides read TGTGCCTCCCTAAGAGCGTGGGGCTACACCTTC.

This clone was seen just once. The chain has TRBV25-1 and TRBJ2-5; 7 nucleotides agree with TRBD1. The V gene's germline CDR1 is MGHDK and CDR2 SYGVNS. V was pared by 3 bases and J by 1 base, with 2 bases of the junction left unmatched. The CDR3 totals 14 residues. In DNA, the CDR3 is TGTGCCAGCAGTGACGGACAGGCCCAAGAGACCCAGTACTTC. Translated: CASSDGQAQETQYF.

The chain joins TRBV27 to TRBJ1-2; D uncertain. Germline loops: CDR1 MNHEY, CDR2 SMNVEV (reference sequence). There are 15 residues in the CDR3. V lost 2 bases to trimming and J lost 2 bases, with 12 bases between them. CDR3 sequence: CASSLLPDVNYGYTF. The CDR3, as DNA: TGTGCCAGCAGTTTACTCCCGGACGTAAACTATGGCTACACCTTC.

This chain uses TRBV5-4 with TRBJ1-1; maybe TRBD1 (6 bases). Germline values: CDR1 SGHNT, CDR2 YYREEE (reference sequence). The CDR3 has 15 amino acids. V lost 6 bases and J 4 bases, leaving 19 bases between the germline ends. The DNA of the CDR3 is TGTGCCAGCACGACTTCGCGGACAGTTGGCACTGAAGCTTTCTTT. This sequence encodes CASTTSRTVGTEAFF.

The chain links TRBV5-4 to TRBJ2-3; D possibly uses TRBD1 or TRBD2 (5 bases each). The CDR3 has 16 amino acids. From germline, CDR1 is SGHNT and CDR2 YYREEE (reference sequence). V lost 0 bases, J lost 10 bases, and 21 bases lay in between. This CDR3 is CASSLEGRDPSRAQYF. CDR3 coding DNA: TGTGCCAGCAGCTTGGAAGGCAGGGACCCTTCCAGGGCGCAGTATTTT.

The chain joins TRBV5-6 to TRBJ2-7; D possibly uses TRBD1 or TRBD2 (5 bases each). The CDR3 loop spans 16 amino acids. Trimming cost V 2 bases and J 0 bases, with 15 bases left between them. CDR1 and CDR2 (germline): SGHDT, YYEEEE. The chain's CDR3 is CASSFMVRGPSYEQYF. The DNA for the CDR3 is TGTGCCAGCAGCTTTATGGTTCGGGGCCCCTCCTACGAGCAGTACTTC.

The rearrangement links TRBV9 to TRBJ1-1; D is unresolved. Germline CDR1 is SGDLS and CDR2 is YYNGEE. This CDR3 is 14 amino acids long. Trimming removed 0 bases from V and 3 bases from J, with 9 bases in between. This chain's CDR3 is CASSVGDIYTEAFF. CDR3 DNA: TGTGCCAGCAGCGTAGGAGACATTTACACTGAAGCTTTCTTT. The whole variable domain, filled in from reference TRBV9 and TRBJ1-1, reads DSGVTQTPKHLITATGQRVTLRCSPRSGDLSVYWYQQSLDQGLQFLIQYYNGEERAKGNILERFSAQQFPDLHSELNLSSLELGDSALYFCASSVGDIYTEAFFGQGTRLTVV.

The J gene is TRBJ1-4, the V gene TRBV6-5; D gene unclear. Germline assignment: CDR1 MNHEY and CDR2 SVGAGI. The CDR3 sequence is 13 residues long. Trimming cost V 2 bases and J 8 bases, with 9 bases left between them. CDR3 sequence reads: CASSYRAEEKLFF. CDR3 nucleotides: TGTGCCAGCAGTTACAGGGCGGAGGAAAAACTGTTTTTT.

The chain recombines TRBV4-1 with TRBJ2-7; 7 nucleotides match TRBD1. V lost 3 bases and J lost 3; bases outside the gene matches: 8. Germline CDR1 and CDR2: MGHRA and YSYEKL. The length of the CDR3 is 15 residues. DNA for the CDR3: TGCGCCAGCAGCCACCCCCGGGACAGTGGCTACGAGCAGTACTTC. Translation gives CASSHPRDSGYEQYF.

The chain couples TRBV10-3 to TRBJ2-3; a weak D match, TRBD2 (6 bases). Germline V gives CDR1 ENHRY, CDR2 SYGVKD. This CDR3 region has 16 residues. The V end lost 10 bases, the J end lost 0 bases, and 20 bases lay between the germline ends. Here the CDR3 DNA reads TGTGCCACTCTGGGACTCACGGCCTCTAGCACAGATACGCAGTATTTT. Its translation: CATLGLTASSTDTQYF.

This chain joins TRBV7-2 and TRBJ2-3; 7 bases match TRBD2. With V trimmed by 1 base and J by 2 bases, 3 bases remained unmatched. This CDR3 is built from 15 residues. Germline V gene sequence: CDR1 SGHTA, CDR2 FQGNSA. The CDR3 DNA follows: TGTGCCAGCAGCTTAGATGCGGGAGCCACAGATACGCAGTATTTT. It specifies CASSLDAGATDTQYF.

In this sample, this clone turned up a few times. The V gene is TRBV9, the J gene TRBJ2-1, with 14 bases matching TRBD2. Germline assignment: CDR1 SGDLS and CDR2 YYNGEE. The CDR3 loop spans 19 amino acids. The junction had 13 bases not matched to a gene; V was cut back by 0 bases and J by 8 bases. CDR3 sequence: CASSVARGTSGRMEDEQFF. In DNA, the CDR3 is TGTGCCAGCAGCGTAGCTAGAGGGACTAGCGGGAGAATGGAAGATGAGCAGTTCTTC.

As for this clone: Other nucleotide sequences in the sample specify the same CDR3. The gene calls are TRBV7-6 and TRBJ2-3, with TRBD2 matching 12 bases. The CDR3 sequence is 17 residues long. Trimming at V came to 5 bases and at J to 3 bases, leaving 9 bases not matched to a gene. From germline, CDR1 is SGHVS and CDR2 FNYEAQ. CDR3 nucleotide sequence: TGTGCCAGCAGCCTTGGGCTAGCGGGGGGGCTAACAGATACGCAGTATTTT. Translated, it gives CASSLGLAGGLTDTQYF.

The chain links TRBV5-4 to TRBJ1-1; perhaps TRBD1 as D (5 bases). Germline-derived CDR1 and CDR2 are SGHNT and YYREEE (reference sequence). The V end lost 5 bases, the J end lost 3 bases, and 11 bases lay between the germline ends. CDR3 length equals 13 residues. The chain's CDR3 is CASRRDGDTEAFF. The CDR3 coding sequence is TGTGCCAGCAGAAGGGACGGAGACACTGAAGCTTTCTTT.

The chain recombines TRBV27 with TRBJ2-3; D gene uncertain. The CDR3 runs 13 residues. The V and J ends lost 11 bases and 0 bases respectively, with 12 bases between them. The germline V gene has CDR1 MNHEY and CDR2 SMNVEV (reference sequence). The CDR3 is CADRAGSTDTQYF. The CDR3 DNA reads as TGTGCCGATCGGGCAGGTAGCACAGATACGCAGTATTTT.

Regarding this clone: Other DNA variants within this sample encode the same CDR3. The rearrangement links TRBV5-6 to TRBJ2-3; D might be TRBD1 or TRBD2, each matching 6 bases. Trimming stripped 3 bases from V and 5 bases from J, with 13 bases between. Per germline, CDR1 SGHDT and CDR2 YYEEEE. The CDR3 is 14 residues long. The CDR3 DNA sequence: TGTGCCAGCAGCTCCGGGGGCGCGGGAGATACGCAGTATTTT. Its protein product is CASSSGGAGDTQYF.

About this clone itself: The same CDR3 arises from other DNA sequences in this sample as well. This rearrangement joins TRBV9 to TRBJ2-3; unclear D gene. V lost 0 bases and J lost 0, with 8 bases in between. This CDR3 comprises 15 residues. Per the germline V gene, CDR1 is SGDLS and CDR2 is YYNGEE. The CDR3, as DNA: TGTGCCAGCAGCGTAGATCCCGGGAGCACAGATACGCAGTATTTT. It encodes CASSVDPGSTDTQYF.

The rearrangement links TRBV19 to TRBJ1-2; TRBD1 is a possible D gene (5 bases). Germline CDR1 and CDR2: LNHDA and SQIVND (reference sequence). The CDR3 loop spans 15 amino acids. The germline V and J ends were trimmed by 0 bases and 3 bases, with 11 bases remaining between them. The CDR3 DNA is TGTGCCAGTAGTATAGAACGGTCGACAGACTATGGCTACACCTTC. It yields the protein CASSIERSTDYGYTF.

The sample holds one count of this clone. The J gene is TRBJ2-3, the V gene TRBV5-6; TRBD1 aligns across 8 bases. J was trimmed by 6 bases and V by 3 bases; bases with no gene match: 6. This CDR3 region has 14 residues. Germline CDR1 is SGHDT and CDR2 is YYEEEE. The CDR3 region has the DNA TGTGCCAGCAGCTATCAGGGGGCGGCGGATACGCAGTATTTT. It encodes CASSYQGAADTQYF.

V and J are TRBV2 and TRBJ2-7; 11 bases align to TRBD1. This CDR3 contains 16 residues. The germline gives CDR1 SNHLY, CDR2 FYNNEI. Unmatched junction bases numbered 8, after V lost 5 bases and J lost 2 bases. The CDR3 bases are TGTGCCAGCAGTCAGAGATCGGGACAGGGGGCCTACGAGCAGTACTTC. Amino acid sequence: CASSQRSGQGAYEQYF.